This T cell receptor beta chain was captured in a study of blood T cells in healthy people across ages. This clonotype turned up a few times. The length of the CDR3 is 17 residues. The germline CDR1 and CDR2 sequences are SGDLS and YYNGEE. Then a second PCR, running roughly 7 to 11 cycles, was carried out with a sample-barcoded 5' primer and a J-beta primer mix. TCRdb reprocessed the 5' RACE reads with MiXCR, giving one entry per CDR3 protein. In the table there are 700,000 or so distinct CDR3 sequences, about a fifth of which are singletons. Sequencing was carried out using blood. This chain links TRBV9 with TRBJ2-5, with 7 bases aligning to TRBD2. The DNA end favors TRBJ2-1, so the J call may be wrong. The clonotype was recovered from a man between 65 and 85 years old in good health. CDR3 sequence: CASSVEGSGLSYNEQFF. The CDR3 nucleotides are TGTGCCAGCAGCGTAGAAGGTAGCGGGCTATCCTACAATGAGCAGTTCTTC.